This T cell receptor beta chain was retrieved from a study of cytomegalovirus exposure and HLA in healthy donors. Broader study findings: TCR beta sequences reportedly predicted most subjects' HLA-A and HLA-B alleles accurately. Segments of the TCR beta V type were, in most cases, productive about 87% or about 30% of the time in an earlier analysis. Presence/absence results assume similar sequencing depth per donor, which may not hold.

Primers: 60 Vbeta forward and 13 Jbeta reverse. As processed by the authors: Among the unique TCR beta chains that a later analysis counted, 70 million to 85 million in all, some 10 million were shared. Generated by immunoSEQ multiplex PCR, the TCRdb table keeps only in-frame clones and is missing some. V and J calls and clone size follow that table, whereas D and trimming were derived from the DNA. The repertoire holds 110,000 to 150,000 clones, around 79% seen once, with about 3.4% in the top ten. This clone appeared a single time. The antigen remains undetermined. The CDR3 extends over 16 amino acids. With V trimmed by 7 bases and J by 3 bases, 11 bases remained unmatched. Germline-derived CDR1 and CDR2 are GTSNPN and SVGIG (reference sequence).

The receptor's source is a female donor in good health and CMV-seronegative. The sequencing input was PBMCs. The V gene is TRBV30, the J gene TRBJ2-6; 8 bases agree with TRBD2. CDR3 coding DNA: TGTGCCTCGATCGGGGCGGGGGGCGTTGGGGCCAACGTCCTGACTTTC. Protein sequence: CASIGAGGVGANVLTF.